The present TCR beta chain was sequenced within a study of T-cell reconstitution after alpha-beta-depleted transplantation in children. The library targeted TCRbeta and was prepared with unique molecular identifiers. TCRdb re-called the PCR reads with MiXCR, one entry per CDR3 protein. This table holds about 250,000 distinct CDR3 sequences, about 24% found once. V lost 5 bases, J lost 0 bases, and 16 bases lay in between. CDR1 and CDR2 (germline): MNHNS, SASEGT. This CDR3 is 16 amino acids long. Of note for this clonotype: Its antigen is undetermined.

Notes on the study in general: Reports say that about two months after transplant, the alpha-beta T cells came out of several hundred graft clones that had expanded.

V is TRBV6-1 and J is TRBJ2-5, with D perhaps matching TRBD1 (6 bases). This sample comprised PBMCs, mostly from graft donor cells, obtained 360 days after TCRalphabeta/CD19-depleted stem cell transplant. The clonotype originates from a female patient aged 2-9 years who had a stem cell transplant for congenital amegakaryocytic thrombocytopenia, so the T cells may come from the graft donor. CDR3 nucleotide sequence: TGTGCCAGCAGTATGAACAGGGACCTGTACCAAGAGACCCAGTACTTC. Amino acids: CASSMNRDLYQETQYF.